This TCR beta chain was found in a study of T cells in Graves' hyperthyroidism and ophthalmopathy. Amplified regions were TCR beta CDR3 sequences from RNA transcripts. The TCR CDR3 first-round RT-PCR relied on the HTBI primer set. TCRdb used MiXCR to reprocess the multiplex PCR reads, holding one entry per CDR3 protein. In the table there are 350,000 to 400,000 distinct CDR3 sequences, more than 12% of which are singletons. The CDR3 covers 13 residues. Per the germline V gene, CDR1 is MNHEY and CDR2 is SVGEGT. V was pared by 2 bases and J by 4 bases, with 9 bases between. This clonotype was picked up many times. PBMCs were derived from around 10 ml fresh peripheral blood.

Input material: blood. The gene calls are TRBV6-2 or TRBV6-3 and TRBJ2-7, with unresolved D. The receptor was derived from a woman in her twenties or thirties with Graves' hyperthyroidism. The CDR3 sequence: CASSYGAYYEQYF. CDR3 DNA: TGTGCCAGCAGTTACGGCGCATATTACGAGCAGTACTTC.